This T cell receptor beta chain is drawn from a study of T cell responses to AZD1222 COVID-19 vaccine (dated by TCRdb to the early 2020s). In the study overall: TCR sequencing was performed for more than 230 trial participants, of whom around 210 were given two doses of AZD1222 and some 26 were given two doses of MenACWY control vaccine. Enrollment into the trials was organized by age into subgroups of 18-55, 56-69 and 70-plus years, and those subgroups contained approximately 160, 26 and 62 TCR-sequenced participants, respectively. Findings and caveats that apply to the study as a whole: The 56-69-year group was small, and its depth increase did not reach significance, likely because of low power. After two AZD1222 doses, spike-specific TCR breadth and depth were significantly higher than at day 0 and than in MenACWY recipients. Participants were mostly white British and included more females than males, and it was suggested by the authors that clonal diversity may have been underestimated. Nearly half of unique spike-specific TCRs reportedly recognized epitopes outside regions mutated in the B.1.351 and B.1.1.7 variants. Conclusions about previously exposed vaccinees are limited, since just five to seven AZD1222 recipients were seropositive for SARS-CoV-2 at baseline. Because no samples from the day 14 peak response were available, repertoires could be characterized only after the peak T cell response. CD4 TCRs associated with the vaccine covered the entire spike protein, and the dominant responses were in regions 160-218 and 743-854.

The sample's time point label, in plain terms: about 28 days (+/-7) after the second vaccine dose. AZD1222 recipients whose second dose came at about 4 weeks and those whose second dose came at about 12 weeks were combined into one group, since spike-specific TCR depth and breadth did not differ between the two schedules. Vaccinee samples came from UK trials COV001 and COV002, including a single-blind randomized controlled phase 2/3 trial of AZD1222 (ChAdOx1 nCoV-19) in healthy adults. For TCRbeta chain sequencing, PBMC samples were collected from trial participants at day 0 and at day 28 after the second dose. The CDR3 regions of human TCRbeta chains were subjected to immunosequencing. In the paper's pipeline: TCRs in the repertoires were matched against a reference library of SARS-CoV-2-specific TCRs that had been generated with the MIRA antigen-specificity platform. Breadth was defined as the fraction of unique TCRs that were SARS-CoV-2-associated. Depth was defined as the fraction of total T cells that were SARS-CoV-2-associated. Each spike-specific TCR was assigned to its reactive spike region and to a CD4 or CD8 class using the MIRA data. Log10-transformed breadth and depth values were compared by one-way ANOVA with Sidak's multiple comparisons tests. As stored in TCRdb, this immuneACCESS dataset retains in-frame rearrangements with V and J assigned. A fraction of the clones does not appear; measured against another copy, unresolved V genes explain less than half of the discrepancy, and the remainder lacks a known reason. V, J and clone size derive from that table, while D and trimming were established from the DNA sequence. Across this sample there are some 200,000 clones, with 88% seen only once. The biggest ten clones account for roughly a quarter of the sample.

The CDR3 starts with the cysteine, ends with the phenylalanine, and has 16 residues. The kept DNA is CDR3 alone, 48 bases in frame from the first base. CDR1 and CDR2, per the germline V gene, are MDHEN and SYDVKM. At the junction V is shortened by 10 bases and J by 5 bases; bases outside the gene matches: 15. A note on this clone: This clone's antigen is unknown. No base-level quality is on record; no much larger clone is a single base apart.

This specimen was peripheral blood, taken 28 days after the second AZD1222 dose. The V and J genes are TRBV28 and TRBJ2-2, and 8 bases in between align with TRBD1. This clonotype was obtained from an adult who received the AZD1222 COVID-19 vaccine. The DNA sequence is as follows: TGTGCCACTCAACCCCCCGGACAGGGTGGTACCGGGGAGCTGTTTTTT. Its translation reads: CATQPPGQGGTGELFF.